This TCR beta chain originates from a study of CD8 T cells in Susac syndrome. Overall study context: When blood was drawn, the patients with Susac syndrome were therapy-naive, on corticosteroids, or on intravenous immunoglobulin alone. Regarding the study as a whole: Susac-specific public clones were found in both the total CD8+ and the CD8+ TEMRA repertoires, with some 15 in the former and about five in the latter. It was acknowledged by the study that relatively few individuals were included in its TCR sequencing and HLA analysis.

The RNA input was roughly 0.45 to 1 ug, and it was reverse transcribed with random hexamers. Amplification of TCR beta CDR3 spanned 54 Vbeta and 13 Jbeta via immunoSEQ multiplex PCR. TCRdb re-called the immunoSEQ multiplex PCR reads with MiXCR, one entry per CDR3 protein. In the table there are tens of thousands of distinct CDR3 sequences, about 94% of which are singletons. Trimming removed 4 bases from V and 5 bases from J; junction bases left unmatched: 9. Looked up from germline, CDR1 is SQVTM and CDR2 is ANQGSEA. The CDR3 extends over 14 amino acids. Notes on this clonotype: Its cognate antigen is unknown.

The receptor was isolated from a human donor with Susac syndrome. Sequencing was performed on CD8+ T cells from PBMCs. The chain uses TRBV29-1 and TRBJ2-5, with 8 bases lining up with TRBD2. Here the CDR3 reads CSVGHGGAGETQYF. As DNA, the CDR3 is TGCAGCGTTGGTCACGGGGGGGCAGGGGAGACCCAGTACTTC.